The 17 T cell receptor beta chains in this list originate from one sample, sequenced in a study of regulatory T cells in long-lasting Graves disease. The time point here: newly diagnosed GD, antithyroid drugs for less than 3 months. Preparation of the TCR library used RNA extracted from PBMCs. Through Arm-PCR of CDR3 regions and iRepertoire HTBI primers, TCR beta libraries were built. TCRdb analysed the multiplex PCR reads with MiXCR anew, one entry per CDR3 protein. The sample records some 340,000 distinct CDR3 sequences, approximately 12% being singletons. In addition, the sample was reused for a study of T cells in Graves' hyperthyroidism and ophthalmopathy.

The specimen was peripheral blood mononuclear cells (PBMCs), collected at new diagnosis, from a patient treated with antithyroid drugs. These receptors came from a woman aged 18-29 years with Graves disease.

The J gene is TRBJ1-1, the V gene TRBV5-4; D is uncertain. Germline values: CDR1 SGHNT, CDR2 YYREEE (reference sequence). The CDR3 consists of 13 residues. Between the trimmed V and J ends, which lost 4 bases and 5 bases, there was a span of 12 bases. For the CDR3, the DNA is TGTGCCAGCAGCCCCGGCATAAGGACTGAAGCTTTCTTT. Amino acids: CASSPGIRTEAFF. Filled out from reference TRBV5-4 and TRBJ1-1, the complete variable domain reads ETGVTQSPTHLIKTRGQQVTLRCSSQSGHNTVSWYQQALGQGPQFIFQYYREEENGRGNFPPRFSGLQFPNYSSELNVNALELDDSALYLCASSPGIRTEAFFGQGTRLTVV.

This clonotype has at least ten counts. J is TRBJ2-3 and V is TRBV12-3 or TRBV12-4, with D hard to call. Trimming removed 5 bases at V and 2 bases at J, with 23 bases between. This CDR3 is 18 amino acids long. CDR3 DNA sequence: TGTGCCAGCAGTCCTCCTGTCCTAGTATCCCCCGACACAGATACGCAGTATTTT. Translating gives CASSPPVLVSPDTDTQYF.

This rearrangement joins TRBV4-1 to TRBJ2-7; D not certain. The CDR3 is made up of 13 amino acids. V lost 3 bases and J 5 bases, leaving 11 bases between the germline ends. Looked up from germline, CDR1 is MGHRA and CDR2 is YSYEKL. The CDR3 loop reads CASSQGDVDEQYF. Here the CDR3 DNA reads TGCGCCAGCAGCCAGGGCGACGTAGACGAGCAGTACTTC.

This clonotype has at least ten counts. The V call is TRBV3-1, the J call TRBJ1-3; D may be TRBD1 (5 bases). The CDR3 loop spans 18 amino acids. CDR1 and CDR2 (germline): LGHDT, YNNKEL (reference sequence). V was cut by 0 bases and J by 0 bases, with 15 bases left in between. CDR3 DNA: TGTGCCAGCAGCCAAGATCTAGAGACAGCGAGCTCTGGAAACACCATATATTTT. As protein: CASSQDLETASSGNTIYF.

The V gene is TRBV19, the J gene TRBJ2-1, with a weak D call TRBD2 (7 bases). V lost 6 bases and J lost 6, with 27 bases in between. Per the germline V gene, CDR1 is LNHDA and CDR2 is SQIVND (reference sequence). The CDR3 runs to 18 residues. CDR3 region: CASSKGVGGQISGNEQFF. The CDR3 DNA reads as TGTGCCAGTAGCAAAGGGGTCGGGGGGCAGATTTCGGGCAATGAGCAGTTCTTC.

This clonotype has at least ten counts. The germline gene is not matched at one end of the junction; a read error may be the cause. This sequence joins TRBV30 and TRBJ1-1, with D possibly matching TRBD1 (6 bases). This CDR3 region has 13 residues. The germline V gene encodes CDR1 GTSNPN and CDR2 SVGIG (reference sequence). CDR3 region: CRFTPRGGTEAFF. The CDR3 DNA sequence: TGCCGATTTACTCCCAGAGGGGGCACTGAAGCTTTCTTT.

On this clonotype itself: This sequence is one base from a far larger clone and is likely a read error. The V call is TRBV28, the J call TRBJ2-7; 7 nucleotides agree with TRBD2. Germline assignment: CDR1 MDHEN and CDR2 SYDVKM. This CDR3 is built from 17 residues. The trim removed 8 bases at V and 6 bases at J, leaving 22 bases unmatched. The DNA of the CDR3 is TGTGCCAGCGATACTAGCGTATGGGGAGGGCCCAAAGTCGAGCAGTACTTC. This gives the protein CASDTSVWGGPKVEQYF.

This clonotype was counted a few times. The J gene is TRBJ2-5, the V gene TRBV7-3, with 8 positions matching TRBD2. The CDR3 totals 15 residues. V shed 4 bases, J shed 3 bases, and the junction held 7 bases outside the gene matches. Per the germline V gene, CDR1 is SGHTA and CDR2 is FQGTGA. The chain's CDR3 is CASSYIGRAEETQYF. CDR3 in DNA: TGTGCCAGCAGCTACATCGGGAGGGCCGAAGAGACCCAGTACTTC.

This clonotype was seen repeatedly, ten times or more. The chain links TRBV12-3 or TRBV12-4 to TRBJ1-3, with D unclear. The CDR3 is 12 amino acids. V was shortened by 6 bases and J by 2 bases, with 5 bases between the two germline ends. Here the CDR3 reads CASSPTGNTIYF. For the CDR3, the DNA is TGTGCCAGCAGCCCCACTGGAAACACCATATATTTT.

The chain recombines TRBV5-6 with TRBJ2-7; the D gene is possibly TRBD2 (6 bases). CDR1 and CDR2 (germline): SGHDT, YYEEEE. The CDR3 sequence is 14 residues long. Trimming shortened V by 4 bases and J by 3 bases, and 14 bases separated the two germline ends. In DNA, the CDR3 is TGTGCCAGCAGCCGGGGGTCGGGACTCTACGAGCAGTACTTC. This codes for CASSRGSGLYEQYF.

This clonotype was counted many times. The chain is built from TRBV5-5 and TRBJ2-1; D gene ambiguous. This CDR3 is built from 16 residues. V was trimmed by 1 base and J by 3 bases, leaving 14 bases between them. The germline V gene encodes CDR1 SGHKS and CDR2 YYEKEE (reference sequence). As DNA, the CDR3 is TGTGCCAGCAGCTTGCAGGATGTATGGGGCTACAATGAGCAGTTCTTC. Its protein product is CASSLQDVWGYNEQFF.

This clonotype has at least ten counts. The V and J genes are TRBV20-1 and TRBJ2-5; 9 bases agree with TRBD2. CDR1 DFQATT and CDR2 SNEGSKA come from the germline V gene (reference sequence). Trimming at V came to 0 bases and at J to 0 bases, leaving 5 bases not matched to a gene. This CDR3 spans 16 amino acids. The CDR3 coding sequence is TGCAGTGCTAGAGATCCGGCGGGAGGGAACCAAGAGACCCAGTACTTC. Translation: CSARDPAGGNQETQYF.

Ten or more counts support this clonotype. The chain employs TRBV28 and TRBJ1-2; TRBD1 aligns across 10 bases. The trim removed 5 bases at V and 2 bases at J, leaving 14 bases unmatched. The germline V gene encodes CDR1 MDHEN and CDR2 SYDVKM. The CDR3 runs to 18 residues. Written as DNA, the CDR3 is TGTGCCAGCAGTCCTTGGTTAAGACAGGGGGCGGGAAACTATGGCTACACCTTC. Protein product: CASSPWLRQGAGNYGYTF.

This clonotype was counted a few times. The chain uses TRBV5-1 and TRBJ2-3, with 7 bases matching TRBD1. Germline CDR1 SGHRS, CDR2 YFSETQ. CDR3 length equals 18 residues. Unmatched junction bases numbered 17, after V lost 5 bases and J lost 2 bases. CDR3 DNA sequence: TGCGCCAGCAGAAAACCCCTCACAGGGGTCGGTCACACAGATACGCAGTATTTT. As protein: CASRKPLTGVGHTDTQYF.

In its sample, this clonotype was seen many times. The rearrangement links TRBV6-1 to TRBJ2-7; 8 nucleotides agree with TRBD2. Trimming cost V 0 bases and J 1 base; bases outside gene matches: 5. From germline, CDR1 is MNHNS and CDR2 SASEGT. The CDR3 has 16 amino acids. CDR3 in amino acids: CASSEASGGGSYEQYV. DNA of the CDR3: TGTGCCAGCAGTGAAGCAAGTGGCGGGGGGTCCTACGAGCAGTACGTC.

This rearrangement joins TRBV7-9 to TRBJ2-7; D gene unclear. CDR3 length: 14 residues. The ends were cut back, 2 bases at V and 2 bases at J, with 10 bases in the middle. Looked up from germline, CDR1 is SEHNR and CDR2 is FQNEAQ (reference sequence). The CDR3 nucleotides are TGTGCCAGCAGCTTACAGGCAGATACCTACGAGCAGTACTTC. It translates to CASSLQADTYEQYF.

This clonotype appeared many times. This chain links TRBV6-2 or TRBV6-3 with TRBJ1-1; TRBD1 aligns across 7 bases. The CDR3 sequence is 14 residues long. Germline V gene sequence: CDR1 MNHEY, CDR2 SVGEGT. V shed 4 bases and J 3 bases; nucleotides not matched to a gene: 5. CDR3 sequence: CASSFVTGDTEAFF. The CDR3 nucleotides are TGTGCCAGCAGTTTTGTAACAGGGGACACTGAAGCTTTCTTT.